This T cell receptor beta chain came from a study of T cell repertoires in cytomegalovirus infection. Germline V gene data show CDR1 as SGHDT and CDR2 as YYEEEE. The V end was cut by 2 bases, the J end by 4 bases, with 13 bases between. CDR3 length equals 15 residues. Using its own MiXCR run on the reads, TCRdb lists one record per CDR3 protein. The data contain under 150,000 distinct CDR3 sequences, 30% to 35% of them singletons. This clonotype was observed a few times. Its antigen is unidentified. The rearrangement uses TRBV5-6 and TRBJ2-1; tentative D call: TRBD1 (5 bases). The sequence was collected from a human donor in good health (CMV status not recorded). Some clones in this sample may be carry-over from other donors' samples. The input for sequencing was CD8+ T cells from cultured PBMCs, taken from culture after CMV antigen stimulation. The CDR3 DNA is TGTGCCAGCAGCTTTTCAAGGGGCGCATACAATGAGCAGTTCTTC. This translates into CASSFSRGAYNEQFF.